This paragraph covers one TCR beta chain sequence. What antigen it recognizes has not been identified. Per-base quality was not reported, and no clone a single base away is much larger than it. The data belong to a study of blood T cell repertoires in COVID-19 (dated by TCRdb to the early 2020s). Some background on the complete study: Samples from collaborators originated in the United States, Italy and Spain and spanned both the acute and convalescent phases of COVID-19. Samples were obtained from the ongoing ImmuneRACE study (first 160 participants) and from about 1,300 subjects provided by 6 global collaborators. The repertoires were released in a freely available public database intended as a resource for research on the immune response to SARS-CoV-2. Sample metadata almost always included a de-identified subject ID, COVID-19 status, age in years and sex. Subjects who had been exposed to COVID-19, were actively infected with it, or had recovered from it provided the deeply sampled blood TCRbeta repertoires that made up the dataset. The material from the prospective study consisted of cDNA or gDNA derived from T cells, B-cell-depleted T cells, or PBMCs. Where HLA class I and class II types were available, the types were taken from metadata supplied by the sample provider, not from assay-based typing. The full study reports these points: How much clinical and demographic metadata was included differed by source and by participant, and the metadata was provided uncurated.

Relative to germline, V is missing 3 bases and J is missing 6 bases, with 7 bases of the junction outside any gene match. Looking up the germline V gene yields CDR1 SGDLS and CDR2 YYNGEE. CDR3 length: 15 amino acids, cysteine to phenylalanine. Only the CDR3 DNA is retained, 45 bases long and in frame from the first base. Enrolling through a virtual design, the prospective study's participants ranged in age from roughly 18 to 95 years and lived across about two dozen United States geographic areas. Cohort assignment in the prospective study relied on participant-reported clinical history from a screening survey and a study questionnaire. ImmuneRACE Cohort 3 recovered participants were defined by two consecutive negative NP/OP PCR tests, healthcare professional clearance, or symptom resolution. Mobile phlebotomists in the prospective study collected whole blood, serum and a nasopharyngeal or oropharyngeal swab from every participant. Additional blood draws and questionnaires over an approximately two-month period could optionally be provided by prospective study participants. Prospective study blood samples were shipped either frozen or at room temperature before DNA extraction.

TCRbeta CDR3 regions were amplified from genomic DNA by means of the immunoSEQ Assay, a bias-controlled multiplex PCR. Turning to the authors' computational methods: The number of nucleated cells in each sample was estimated from the amplification of reference gene primers within the assay. To quantify the absolute abundance of each unique TCRbeta CDR3 rearrangement, sequence reads were collapsed and filtered. Productive Simpson clonality was computed per sample as the square root of Simpson's diversity index over productive rearrangements. Held by TCRdb, this immuneACCESS table contains in-frame sequences only and omits some clones. Under half of the omission traces to an unresolved V gene where checked; the cause of the rest is unknown. V, J and clone size are taken as reported in that table, and D and trimming were inferred from the DNA itself. Counted in this sample were more than 400,000 clones; roughly 87% of them appeared once. The ten largest clones represent 0.65% to 0.9% of the sample.

The V and J genes are TRBV9 and TRBJ2-7; TRBD1 fits 12 bases in the junction. The TCR originated in a woman under 30 who had recovered from COVID-19. The sample consisted of PBMCs or T cells enriched from blood (not recorded which). This receptor carries the CDR3 CASSASGTGGGEQYF. Here is the DNA: TGTGCCAGCAGCGCCTCCGGGACAGGGGGCGGCGAGCAGTACTTC.